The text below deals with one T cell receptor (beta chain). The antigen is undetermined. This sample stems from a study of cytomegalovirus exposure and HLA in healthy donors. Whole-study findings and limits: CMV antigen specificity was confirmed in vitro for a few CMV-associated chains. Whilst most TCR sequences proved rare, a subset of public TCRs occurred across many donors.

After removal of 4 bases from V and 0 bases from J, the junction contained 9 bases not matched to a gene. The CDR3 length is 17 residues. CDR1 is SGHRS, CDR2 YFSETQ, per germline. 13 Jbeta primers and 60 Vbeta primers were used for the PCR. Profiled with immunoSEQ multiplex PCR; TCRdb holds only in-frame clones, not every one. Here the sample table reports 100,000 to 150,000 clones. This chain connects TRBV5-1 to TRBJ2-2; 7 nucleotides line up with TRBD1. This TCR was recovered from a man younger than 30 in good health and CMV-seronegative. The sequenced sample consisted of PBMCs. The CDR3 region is CASSPQTGDANTGELFF. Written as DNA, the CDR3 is TGCGCCAGCAGCCCTCAAACAGGGGACGCGAACACCGGGGAGCTGTTTTTT.